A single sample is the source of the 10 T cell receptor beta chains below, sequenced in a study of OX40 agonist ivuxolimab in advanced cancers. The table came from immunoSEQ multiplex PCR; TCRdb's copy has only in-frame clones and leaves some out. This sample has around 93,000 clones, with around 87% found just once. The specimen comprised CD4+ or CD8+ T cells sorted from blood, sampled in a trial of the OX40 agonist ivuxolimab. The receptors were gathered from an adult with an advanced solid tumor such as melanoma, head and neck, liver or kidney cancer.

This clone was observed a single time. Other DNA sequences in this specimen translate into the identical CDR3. CDR3 nucleotide sequence: TGTGCCACCAGCAGAGGGCAGCAAGAGACCCAGTACTTC. This translates into CATSRGQQETQYF. The chain has TRBV15 and TRBJ2-5; D gene ambiguous. This CDR3 has 13 residues. V lost 1 base to trimming and J lost 2 bases, with 5 bases between them. Germline V CDR1 and CDR2: LNHNV, YYDKDF (reference sequence).

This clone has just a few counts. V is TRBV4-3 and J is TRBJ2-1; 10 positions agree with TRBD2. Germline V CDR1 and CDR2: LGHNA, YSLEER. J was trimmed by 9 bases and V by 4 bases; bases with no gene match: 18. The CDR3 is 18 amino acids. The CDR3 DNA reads TGCGCCAGCAGCCCAACGTTATCATTAGCGGGAGGAAAGGTTGAGCAGTTCTTC. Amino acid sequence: CASSPTLSLAGGKVEQFF.

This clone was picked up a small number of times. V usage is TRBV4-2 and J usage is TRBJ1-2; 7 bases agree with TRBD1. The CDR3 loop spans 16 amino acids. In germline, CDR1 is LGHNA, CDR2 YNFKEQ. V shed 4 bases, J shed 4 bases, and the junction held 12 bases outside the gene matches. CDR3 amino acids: CASSLHTRTGLYGYTF. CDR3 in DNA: TGTGCCAGCAGCCTCCATACCCGGACAGGCCTCTATGGCTACACCTTC.

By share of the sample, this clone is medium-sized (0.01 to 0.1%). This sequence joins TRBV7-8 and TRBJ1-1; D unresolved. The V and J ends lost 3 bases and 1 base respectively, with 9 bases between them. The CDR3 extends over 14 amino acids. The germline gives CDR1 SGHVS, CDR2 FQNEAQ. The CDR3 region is CASSLRQPNTEAFF. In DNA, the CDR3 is TGTGCCAGCAGCTTGCGACAACCGAACACTGAAGCTTTCTTT.

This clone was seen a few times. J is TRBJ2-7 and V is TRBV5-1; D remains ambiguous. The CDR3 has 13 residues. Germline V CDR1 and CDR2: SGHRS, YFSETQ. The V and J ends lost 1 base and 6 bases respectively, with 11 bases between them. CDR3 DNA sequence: TGCGCCAGCAGCTTGCTCCCGGTTGCCGAGCAGTACTTC. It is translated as CASSLLPVAEQYF. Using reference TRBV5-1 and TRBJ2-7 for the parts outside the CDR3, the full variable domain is KAGVTQTPRYLIKTRGQQVTLSCSPISGHRSVSWYQQTPGQGLQFLFEYFSETQRNKGNFPGRFSGRQFSNSRSEMNVSTLELGDSALYLCASSLLPVAEQYFGPGTRLTVT.

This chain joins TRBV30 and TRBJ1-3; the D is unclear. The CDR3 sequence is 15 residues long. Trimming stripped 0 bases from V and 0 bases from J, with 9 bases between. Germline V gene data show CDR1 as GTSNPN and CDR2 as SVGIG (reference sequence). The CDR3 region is CAWSVVSLSGNTIYF. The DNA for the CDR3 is TGTGCCTGGAGTGTAGTTAGCCTCTCTGGAAACACCATATATTTT.

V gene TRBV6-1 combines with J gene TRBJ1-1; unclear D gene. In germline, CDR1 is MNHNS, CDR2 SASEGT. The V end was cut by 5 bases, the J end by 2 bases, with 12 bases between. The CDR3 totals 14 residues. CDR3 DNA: TGTGCCAGCAGTTCCATAGACGGTAACACTGAAGCTTTCTTT. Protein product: CASSSIDGNTEAFF.

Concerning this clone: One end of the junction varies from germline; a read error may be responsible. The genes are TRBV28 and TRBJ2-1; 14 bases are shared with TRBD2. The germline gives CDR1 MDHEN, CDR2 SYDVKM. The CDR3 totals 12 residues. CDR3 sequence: CASGTSGSHQLF. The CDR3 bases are TGTGCCAGCGGGACTAGCGGGAGTCACCAACTCTTC.

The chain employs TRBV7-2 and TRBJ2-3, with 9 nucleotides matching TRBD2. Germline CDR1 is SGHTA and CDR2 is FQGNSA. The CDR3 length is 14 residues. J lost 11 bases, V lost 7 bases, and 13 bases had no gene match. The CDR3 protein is CASTRPLLAGWQYF. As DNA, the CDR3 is TGTGCCAGCACCCGCCCCTTACTAGCGGGTTGGCAGTATTTT.

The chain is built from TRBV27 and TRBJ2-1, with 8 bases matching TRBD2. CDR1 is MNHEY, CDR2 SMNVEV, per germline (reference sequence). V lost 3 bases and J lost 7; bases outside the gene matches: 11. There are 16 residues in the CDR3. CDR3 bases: TGTGCCAGCAGTTTTGGAGGGAGGGCGGGGGGAAATGAGCAGTTCTTC. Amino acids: CASSFGGRAGGNEQFF.